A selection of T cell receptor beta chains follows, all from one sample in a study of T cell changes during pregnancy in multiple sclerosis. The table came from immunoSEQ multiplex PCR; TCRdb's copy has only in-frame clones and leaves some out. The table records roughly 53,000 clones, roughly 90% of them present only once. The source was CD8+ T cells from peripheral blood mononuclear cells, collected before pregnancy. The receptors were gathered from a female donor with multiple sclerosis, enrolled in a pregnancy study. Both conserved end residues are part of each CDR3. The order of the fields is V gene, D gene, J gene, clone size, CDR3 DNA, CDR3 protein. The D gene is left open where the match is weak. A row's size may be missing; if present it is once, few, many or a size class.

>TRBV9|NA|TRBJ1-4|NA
TGTGCCAGCAGCGTAGAAGGGAGTTTATCTAATGAAAAACTGTTTTTT
CASSVEGSLSNEKLFF
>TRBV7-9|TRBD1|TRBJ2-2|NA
TGTGCCAGCAGTCGAACAGGGGTTGGGACCGGGGAGCTGTTTTTT
CASSRTGVGTGELFF
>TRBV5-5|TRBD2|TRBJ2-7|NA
TGTGCCAGCAGCTCCTGGACTAGCGGGGCCTACGAGCAGTACTTC
CASSSWTSGAYEQYF
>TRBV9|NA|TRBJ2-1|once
TGTGCCAGCAGCCCCGGGACTTGGGATGAGCAGTTCTTC
CASSPGTWDEQFF
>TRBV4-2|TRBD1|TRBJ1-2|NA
TGTGCCAGCAGCCAAGACCCGGGACAGGTTTATTCCTATGGCTACACCTTC
CASSQDPGQVYSYGYTF
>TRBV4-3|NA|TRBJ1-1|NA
TGCGCCAGCAGCCGGACACCGAACACTGAAGCTTTCTTT
CASSRTPNTEAFF
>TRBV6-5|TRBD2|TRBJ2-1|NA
TGTGCCAGTGCATTCCACGGGGGGGCTCGCAATGAGCAGTTCTTC
CASAFHGGARNEQFF
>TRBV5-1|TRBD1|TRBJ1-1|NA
TGCGCCAGCAGCTTAAAAGACAGGGGGAACACTGAAGCTTTCTTT
CASSLKDRGNTEAFF
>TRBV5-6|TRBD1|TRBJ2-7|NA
TGTGCCAGCAGCTCCCCGGGACAGATGATATACGAGCAGTACTTC
CASSSPGQMIYEQYF
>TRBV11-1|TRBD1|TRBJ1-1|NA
TGTGCCAGCCGTATCACCGGACAGGGACCGAACACTGAAGCTTTCTTT
CASRITGQGPNTEAFF
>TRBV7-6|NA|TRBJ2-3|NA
TGTGCCAGCAGCTTAGCGAGCGCAGATACGCAGTATTTT
CASSLASADTQYF
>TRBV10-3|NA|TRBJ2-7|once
TGTGCCATCAGTGAATTTGGCAGCTCCTACGAGCAGTACTTC
CAISEFGSSYEQYF
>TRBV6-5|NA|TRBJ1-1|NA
TGTGCCAGCAGTCTACTCGGTGGTGAGTCCACTGAAGCTTTCTTT
CASSLLGGESTEAFF
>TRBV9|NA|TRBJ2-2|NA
TGTGCCAGCAGCCCCCAGGGCACCGGGGAGCTGTTTTTT
CASSPQGTGELFF
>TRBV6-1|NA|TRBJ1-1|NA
TGTGCCAGCAGTGAAGAGGGGTACACTGAAGCTTTCTTT
CASSEEGYTEAFF
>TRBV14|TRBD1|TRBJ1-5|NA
TGTGCCAGCAGCCAAGATGTGGACAGGATGGCGTGTCAGCCCCAGCATTTT
CASSQDVDRMACQPQHF
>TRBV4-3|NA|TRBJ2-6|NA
TGCGCCAGCAGCCAGGAGGGGTACTCTGGGGCCAACGTCCTGACTTTC
CASSQEGYSGANVLTF
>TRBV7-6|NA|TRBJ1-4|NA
TGTGCCAGCAGCCGCTACAGGTCTACTAATGAAAAACTGTTTTTT
CASSRYRSTNEKLFF
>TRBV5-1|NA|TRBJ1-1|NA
TGCGCCAGCAGCTTGGATAGGGGGAACACTGAAGCTTTCTTT
CASSLDRGNTEAFF
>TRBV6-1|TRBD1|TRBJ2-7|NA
TGTGCCAGCAGTGAAGTACAGGGGGCATACGAGCAGTACTTC
CASSEVQGAYEQYF
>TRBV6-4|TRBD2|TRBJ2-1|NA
TGTGCCAGCAGCTCGACTAGCGGGGGCTACAATGAGCAGTTCTTC
CASSSTSGGYNEQFF
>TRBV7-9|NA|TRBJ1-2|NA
TGTGCCAGCAGCTTAGGAGGATATGGCTACACCTTC
CASSLGGYGYTF
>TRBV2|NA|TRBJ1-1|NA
TGTGCCAGCATCGGGGGGAGGAACACTGAAGCTTTCTTT
CASIGGRNTEAFF
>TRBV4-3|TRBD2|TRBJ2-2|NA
TGCGCCAGCAGCCAAGGCGGGGGGGCGAGTACCGGGGAGCTGTTTTTT
CASSQGGGASTGELFF
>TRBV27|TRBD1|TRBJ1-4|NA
TGTGCCAGCAGTTTACACGGGACAGAGCATGAAAAACTGTTTTTT
CASSLHGTEHEKLFF
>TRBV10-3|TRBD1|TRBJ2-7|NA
TGTGCCATCAGCTCGACAGGGCGCGAGCAGTACTTC
CAISSTGREQYF
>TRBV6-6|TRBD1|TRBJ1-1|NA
TGTGCCAGCAGTCCAACAGGGGAGTGGACTGAAGCTTTCTTT
CASSPTGEWTEAFF
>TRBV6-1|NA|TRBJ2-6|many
TGTGCCAGCAGTGAAGTCCCCGCGGACACTGGGGCCAACGTCCTGACTTTC
CASSEVPADTGANVLTF
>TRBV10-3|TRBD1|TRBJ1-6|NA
TGTGCCATCACTCCGGGACAGGGAAATTCACCCCTCCACTTT
CAITPGQGNSPLHF
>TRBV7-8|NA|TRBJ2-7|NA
TGTGCCAGCAGCTTAGAGCGGGTGAGCTCCTACGAGCAGTACTTC
CASSLERVSSYEQYF
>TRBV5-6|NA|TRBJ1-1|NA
TGTGCCAGCAGCTTGCGCGCCGGGACTGAAGCTTTCTTT
CASSLRAGTEAFF
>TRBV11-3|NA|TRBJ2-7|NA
TGTGCCAGCAGCTCCCGATGGGGGGATGCCTACGAGCAGTACTTC
CASSSRWGDAYEQYF
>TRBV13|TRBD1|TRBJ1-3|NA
TGTGCCAGCAGCCCACGACAGGGTCCCTCTGGAAACACCATATATTTT
CASSPRQGPSGNTIYF
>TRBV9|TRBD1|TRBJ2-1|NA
TGTGCCAGCAGCGAGGGACAGGTCTCCTACAATGAGCAGTTCTTC
CASSEGQVSYNEQFF
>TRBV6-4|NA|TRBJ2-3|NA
TGTGCCAGCAGCGCGGGGACGGGAAGCACAGATACGCAGTATTTT
CASSAGTGSTDTQYF
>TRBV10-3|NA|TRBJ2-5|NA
TGTGCCATCAGTGACGCCACAGAAGAGACCCAGTACTTC
CAISDATEETQYF
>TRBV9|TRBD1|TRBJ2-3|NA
TGTGCCAGCAGCCCCTACGGTTCGAGGACAGGGGGCGATTTAGCCCACGCGGATACGCAGTATTTT
CASSPYGSRTGGDLAHADTQYF
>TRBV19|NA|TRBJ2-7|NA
TGTGCCAGTAGTATTATGGGCAGCGGTTTCCACGAGCAGTACTTC
CASSIMGSGFHEQYF
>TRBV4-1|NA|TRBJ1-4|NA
TGCGCCAGCAGCCAAGATCCGGGGGATAATGAAAAACTGTTTTTT
CASSQDPGDNEKLFF
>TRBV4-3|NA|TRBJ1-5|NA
TGCGCCAGCAGCCCGGGAGCGGAATATAGCAATCAGCCCCAGCATTTT
CASSPGAEYSNQPQHF
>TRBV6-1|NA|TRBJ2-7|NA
TGTGCCAGCATGGCTCGTCCCTACGAGCAGTACTTC
CASMARPYEQYF
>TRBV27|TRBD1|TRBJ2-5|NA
TGTGCCAGCAGTCCGAAGGGGACAGGGGAGACCCAGTACTTC
CASSPKGTGETQYF
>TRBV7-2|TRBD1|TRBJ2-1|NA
TGTGCCAGCAGCCGAAAGGAAGGGGGCGGTGAGCAGTTCTTC
CASSRKEGGGEQFF